Listed here are 9 T cell receptor beta chains from one sample, sequenced in a study of blood T cell repertoires in COVID-19. Produced via immunoSEQ multiplex PCR; TCRdb's table is partial and in-frame only. Of around 69,000 clones listed, about 82% are singletons. The sequenced sample consisted of peripheral blood. The source of these receptors is a man aged 45-65 years with acute or convalescent COVID-19.

The chain carries TRBV12-5 and TRBJ1-1; the D is unclear. Germline values: CDR1 LGHNT, CDR2 FRNRAP. V gave up 0 bases and J gave up 8 bases, with 19 bases separating them. This CDR3 contains 16 residues. Here the CDR3 reads CASGLVLGPGGNEAFF. CDR3 sequence (DNA): TGTGCTAGTGGTTTGGTATTAGGGCCAGGAGGGAACGAAGCTTTCTTT.

In this sample, this clone turned up once. CDR3 nucleotide sequence: TGTGCCAGCAGCTGCCGGGACAGGGGGCCTCCGAGGGCATCTCAGCCCCAGCATTTT. It yields the protein CASSCRDRGPPRASQPQHF. The V call is TRBV5-4, the J call TRBJ1-5; the match to TRBD1 covers 12 bases. V shed 3 bases, J shed 6 bases, and the junction held 16 bases outside the gene matches. CDR1 and CDR2 (germline): SGHNT, YYREEE (reference sequence). The CDR3 totals 19 residues.

This rearrangement joins TRBV28 to TRBJ2-1, with D possibly matching TRBD2 (6 bases). Germline loops: CDR1 MDHEN, CDR2 SYDVKM. This CDR3 region has 15 residues. V was trimmed by 6 bases and J by 3 bases, leaving 15 bases between them. CDR3 DNA sequence: TGTGCCAGCAGGATTCGGGGGACTCTCTACAATGAGCAGTTCTTC. The encoded protein is CASRIRGTLYNEQFF. Combining the CDR3 with reference TRBV28 and TRBJ2-1 gives the whole variable domain DVKVTQSSRYLVKRTGEKVFLECVQDMDHENMFWYRQDPGLGLRLIYFSYDVKMKEKGDIPEGYSVSREKKERFSLILESASTNQTSMYLCASRIRGTLYNEQFFGPGTRLTVL.

The gene calls are TRBV7-9 and TRBJ2-1, with 11 nucleotides matching TRBD2. Germline-derived CDR1 and CDR2 are SEHNR and FQNEAQ (reference sequence). The CDR3 runs to 19 residues. V lost 1 base, J lost 6 bases, and 14 bases stayed unmatched. This CDR3 is CASSLERVGLAGGGNEQFF. The CDR3 region has the DNA TGTGCCAGCAGCTTAGAGCGGGTCGGTCTAGCGGGGGGCGGCAATGAGCAGTTCTTC.

The chain has TRBV2 and TRBJ2-1, with 8 bases aligning to TRBD2. Germline values: CDR1 SNHLY, CDR2 FYNNEI. After removal of 8 bases from V and 5 bases from J, the junction contained 14 bases not matched to a gene. The CDR3 has 16 amino acids. The CDR3 loop is CASLGGLGRKNNEQFF. CDR3 nucleotide sequence: TGTGCCAGCCTCGGGGGACTAGGCCGAAAGAACAATGAGCAGTTCTTC.

The rearrangement links TRBV6-5 to TRBJ1-5, with 9 bases fitting TRBD1. The J segment lost 9 bases and the V segment lost 5 bases, leaving 8 bases of the junction unmatched. CDR3 length: 14 amino acids. CDR1 is MNHEY, CDR2 SVGAGI, per germline. CDR3 coding DNA: TGTGCCAGCAGTCAACAGGGGGCGCGTTGGCCCCAGCATTTT. Protein: CASSQQGARWPQHF.

V and J are TRBV10-3 and TRBJ1-5; 7 bases map to TRBD1. The CDR3 loop spans 13 amino acids. Trimming removed 6 bases from V and 5 bases from J; junction bases left unmatched: 4. From germline, CDR1 is ENHRY and CDR2 SYGVKD. The CDR3 nucleotides are TGTGCCATCAGCGGACAGGCGGATCAGCCCCAGCATTTT. Its protein product is CAISGQADQPQHF.

This chain links TRBV6-5 with TRBJ1-2; 7 bases map to TRBD1. V lost 6 bases, J lost 4 bases, and 11 bases stayed unmatched. This CDR3 has 15 residues. The germline gives CDR1 MNHEY, CDR2 SVGAGI. CDR3 sequence (DNA): TGTGCCAGCAGCCGGGAAGGGACAGCTAGCTATGGCTACACCTTC. It yields the protein CASSREGTASYGYTF.

The chain couples TRBV10-2 to TRBJ2-7; D is possibly TRBD2 (5 bases). Looked up from germline, CDR1 is WSHSY and CDR2 is SAAADI. This CDR3 has 16 residues. The germline V and J ends were trimmed by 5 bases and 0 bases, with 17 bases remaining between them. CDR3 DNA sequence: TGCGCCAGCAGTCGACACCCCACCGCGGGCTCCTACGAGCAGTACTTC. It specifies CASSRHPTAGSYEQYF.